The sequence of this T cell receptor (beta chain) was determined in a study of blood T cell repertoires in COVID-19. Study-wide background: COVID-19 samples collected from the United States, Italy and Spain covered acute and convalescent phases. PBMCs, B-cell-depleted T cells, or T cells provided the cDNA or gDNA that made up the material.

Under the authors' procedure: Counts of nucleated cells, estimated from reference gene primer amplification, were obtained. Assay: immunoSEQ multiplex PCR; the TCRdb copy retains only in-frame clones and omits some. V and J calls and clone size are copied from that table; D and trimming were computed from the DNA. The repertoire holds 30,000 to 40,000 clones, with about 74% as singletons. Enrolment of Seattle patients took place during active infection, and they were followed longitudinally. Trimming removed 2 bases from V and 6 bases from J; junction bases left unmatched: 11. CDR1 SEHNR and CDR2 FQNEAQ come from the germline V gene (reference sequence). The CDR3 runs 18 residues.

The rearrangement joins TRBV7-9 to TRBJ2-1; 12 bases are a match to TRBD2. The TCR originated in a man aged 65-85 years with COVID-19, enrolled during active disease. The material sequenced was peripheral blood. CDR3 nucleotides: TGTGCCAGCAGCTTACCCTATCGACTAGCGGGAGTGGTCAATGAGCAGTTCTTC. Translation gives CASSLPYRLAGVVNEQFF.